Each of the 31 T cell receptor beta chains below was sequenced from the same sample in a study of T cells in Graves' hyperthyroidism and ophthalmopathy. RNA transcripts yielded amplified TCR beta CDR3 regions. First-round RT-PCR targeting the TCR CDR3 was performed with the HTBI primer set. A single record per CDR3 protein comes from TCRdb applying MiXCR to the multiplex PCR reads. The sample records 650,000 to 750,000 distinct CDR3 sequences, about 15% being singletons. The sample was blood. All receptors derive from a woman aged 18 to 35 with Graves' hyperthyroidism.

Many counts were recorded for this clonotype. The rearrangement uses TRBV19 and TRBJ2-5, with a weak D call TRBD1 (6 bases). This CDR3 comprises 15 residues. CDR1 and CDR2 from the germline V gene are LNHDA and SQIVND (reference sequence). V lost 0 bases and J lost 2, with 10 bases in between. The CDR3 DNA sequence: TGTGCCAGTAGTATAGACGGCGACAGGCAAGAGACCCAGTACTTC. Translated: CASSIDGDRQETQYF.

V usage is TRBV4-1 and J usage is TRBJ1-4; possibly TRBD1 for D (5 bases). The V end lost 0 bases, the J end lost 5 bases, and 10 bases lay between the germline ends. The CDR3 extends over 15 amino acids. Germline CDR1 reads MGHRA; CDR2 reads YSYEKL. The CDR3 loop is CASSQDRWGNEKLFF. CDR3 coding DNA: TGCGCCAGCAGCCAAGACAGGTGGGGGAATGAAAAACTGTTTTTT.

This clonotype was picked up many times. The V call is TRBV18, the J call TRBJ2-5; 8 bases match TRBD1. Germline V CDR1 and CDR2: KGHSH, LQKENI. The CDR3 runs 14 residues. Unmatched junction bases numbered 3, after V lost 2 bases and J lost 4 bases. The CDR3 DNA reads as TGTGCCAGCTCACCAACAGGGGGAGCAGAGACCCAGTACTTC. This gives the protein CASSPTGGAETQYF.

The chain combines TRBV30 with TRBJ2-3; tentatively, D is TRBD1 (6 bases). Trimming took off 1 base at V and 5 bases at J, with 10 bases between the two ends. Germline assignment: CDR1 GTSNPN and CDR2 SVGIG (reference sequence). There are 13 residues in the CDR3. The CDR3 bases are TGTGCCTGGAGTGCACAGGGATTAGATACGCAGTATTTT. This encodes CAWSAQGLDTQYF.

Many counts were recorded for this clonotype. CDR3: CASSQSNSEGDTIYF. The CDR3 DNA reads as TGTGCCAGCAGCCAATCGAATTCGGAAGGGGACACCATATATTTT. The V call is TRBV3-1, the J call TRBJ1-3, with D perhaps TRBD1 (5 bases). CDR3 length: 15 residues. CDR1 and CDR2 from the germline V gene are LGHDT and YNNKEL (reference sequence). V gave up 2 bases and J gave up 8 bases, with 16 bases separating them.

This clonotype turned up a few times. The chain employs TRBV10-3 and TRBJ2-5; D possibly corresponds to TRBD2 (6 bases). Germline CDR1 and CDR2: ENHRY and SYGVKD. The CDR3 length is 15 residues. CDR3 in DNA: TGTGCTACTCAACCTAGACGTGGGAGGCAAGAGACCCAGTACTTC. Protein product: CATQPRRGRQETQYF.

This clonotype has at least ten counts. The V and J genes are TRBV30 and TRBJ1-6; the D gene is possibly TRBD1 (5 bases). This CDR3 contains 13 residues. V shed 4 bases and J shed 10 bases, with 14 bases lying between them. Germline V gene sequence: CDR1 GTSNPN, CDR2 SVGIG (reference sequence). The DNA for the CDR3 is TGTGCCTGGAACGTCATGGGGGGATCACCCCTCCACTTT. Its protein product is CAWNVMGGSPLHF.

This clonotype has ten or more counts. The chain is built from TRBV12-3 or TRBV12-4 and TRBJ2-3; a weak D match, TRBD2 (6 bases). Trimming left V 6 bases short and J 0 bases short, with 16 bases between. This CDR3 comprises 16 residues. The chain's CDR3 is CASSLGLGPSTDTQYF. In DNA, the CDR3 is TGTGCCAGCAGCCTGGGACTGGGGCCTAGCACAGATACGCAGTATTTT.

The V and J genes are TRBV7-3 and TRBJ2-7; 8 bases fit TRBD2. Losses at the gene ends were 5 bases for V and 7 bases for J; bases not matched to a gene: 13. From germline, CDR1 is SGHTA and CDR2 FQGTGA. The CDR3 is 15 residues long. The CDR3 bases are TGTGCCAGCAGCGGTCGACTAGCGTCGGCGGTTGAGCAGTACTTC. It is translated as CASSGRLASAVEQYF.

This clonotype occurred many times. This sequence joins TRBV11-2 and TRBJ2-5; no clear D. The germline CDR1 and CDR2 sequences are SGHAT and FQNNGV. The CDR3 totals 13 residues. Between the trimmed V and J ends, which lost 3 bases and 3 bases, there was a span of 8 bases. The chain's CDR3 is CASSFLDEETQYF. CDR3 coding DNA: TGTGCCAGCAGCTTCCTAGACGAAGAGACCCAGTACTTC.

This rearrangement joins TRBV15 to TRBJ1-5, with a weak D call TRBD1 (5 bases). Looked up from germline, CDR1 is LNHNV and CDR2 is YYDKDF (reference sequence). V lost 0 bases and J 3 bases, leaving 12 bases between the germline ends. This CDR3 is built from 16 residues. In DNA, the CDR3 is TGTGCCACCAGCAGAGATCGGAAGGGGCCCAATCAGCCCCAGCATTTT. The encoded protein is CATSRDRKGPNQPQHF.

This rearrangement joins TRBV6-1 to TRBJ1-5; possibly TRBD1 for D (6 bases). V lost 7 bases and J lost 2, with 15 bases in between. The germline V gene encodes CDR1 MNHNS and CDR2 SASEGT. The CDR3 has 15 residues. The CDR3 region is CASTGGPSGNQPQHF. CDR3 bases: TGTGCCAGCACCGGGGGGCCGAGTGGCAATCAGCCCCAGCATTTT.

The chain combines TRBV7-8 with TRBJ2-4; 12 bases fit TRBD2. The germline V gene encodes CDR1 SGHVS and CDR2 FQNEAQ. CDR3 length: 17 residues. Trimming took 4 bases from V and 5 from J; bases not matched to a gene: 9. CDR3 DNA: TGTGCCAGCAGCTCCCTAGCGGGAGGGCGAGTTGAAAACATTCAGTACTTC. It encodes CASSSLAGGRVENIQYF.

V usage is TRBV12-3 or TRBV12-4 and J usage is TRBJ1-1; 8 bases agree with TRBD1. Trimming removed 4 bases from V and 11 bases from J; junction bases left unmatched: 15. CDR3 length: 15 residues. In DNA form, the CDR3 reads TGTGCCAGCAGTTATGACAGACAGGGGAGTCCGACGGCTTTCTTT. Protein sequence: CASSYDRQGSPTAFF.

The table lists this clonotype with a few counts. V gene TRBV14 combines with J gene TRBJ2-1, with 9 nucleotides matching TRBD2. The trim removed 3 bases at V and 8 bases at J, leaving 2 bases unmatched. Germline V gives CDR1 SGHDN, CDR2 FVKESK. The CDR3 length is 13 residues. The CDR3 region is CASSQGLAHEQFF. The CDR3 DNA is TGTGCCAGCAGCCAGGGACTAGCCCATGAGCAGTTCTTC.

This rearrangement joins TRBV20-1 to TRBJ2-3; D might be TRBD2 (6 bases). CDR1 is DFQATT and CDR2 is SNEGSKA in the germline V gene (reference sequence). The CDR3 length is 16 residues. Trimming cost V 3 bases and J 6 bases, with 22 bases left between them. CDR3 coding DNA: TGCAGTGCTAGTAGCGGCAGGGCGAAGTTAGTCGATACGCAGTATTTT. It codes for CSASSGRAKLVDTQYF.

A note on this clonotype: This clone may be a read error of a much larger clone one base away. J is TRBJ2-1 and V is TRBV7-9; D tentatively fits TRBD1 or TRBD2 (5 bases each). CDR3 length equals 15 residues. Per germline, CDR1 SEHNR and CDR2 FQNEAQ (reference sequence). Trimming cost V 1 base and J 10 bases, with 17 bases left between them. The CDR3 DNA reads TGTGCCAGCAGCTTAGTGGGACGGGTAGGGACCGAGCAGTTCTTC. Translation: CASSLVGRVGTEQFF. The full variable domain, its missing parts supplied by reference TRBV7-9 and TRBJ2-1, is DTGVSQNPRHKITKRGQNVTFRCDPISEHNRLYWYRQTLGQGPEFLTYFQNEAQLEKSRLLSDRFSAERPKGSFSTLEIQRTEQGDSAMYLCASSLVGRVGTEQFFGPGTRLTVL.

This clonotype was found a few times. This chain uses TRBV5-5 with TRBJ2-1; D possibly corresponds to TRBD1 (6 bases). Trimming took 1 base from V and 7 from J, leaving 15 bases between them. This CDR3 comprises 15 residues. The germline V gene encodes CDR1 SGHKS and CDR2 YYEKEE (reference sequence). CDR3 sequence: CASSLQGSGVNEQFF. The CDR3 bases are TGTGCCAGCAGCTTGCAGGGCTCAGGGGTTAATGAGCAGTTCTTC.

In its sample, this clonotype was seen many times. The J gene is TRBJ2-2, the V gene TRBV12-3 or TRBV12-4, with 7 positions matching TRBD1. V lost 6 bases, J lost 5 bases, and 9 bases stayed unmatched. The CDR3 is made up of 15 amino acids. The DNA for the CDR3 is TGTGCCAGCAGGGGGGTGACAGGGATTACCGGGGAGCTGTTTTTT. Amino acid sequence: CASRGVTGITGELFF.

This rearrangement joins TRBV2 to TRBJ2-7; D not certain. Germline CDR1 is SNHLY and CDR2 is FYNNEI. V lost 4 bases, J lost 3 bases, and 13 bases lay in between. This CDR3 spans 14 amino acids. The CDR3 bases are TGTGCCAGCAGTGTGGAGTCAGTTTTCTACGAGCAGTACTTC. Its protein product is CASSVESVFYEQYF.

In its sample, this clonotype was seen many times. The chain is built from TRBV12-3 or TRBV12-4 and TRBJ2-5, with D possibly TRBD2 on 5 matching bases. Trimming cost V 5 bases and J 1 base, with 11 bases left between them. The CDR3 has 14 residues. The CDR3 region is CASSPASFQETQYF. The CDR3, as DNA: TGTGCCAGCAGTCCCGCTAGCTTCCAAGAGACCCAGTACTTC.

Ten or more counts support this clonotype. This chain uses TRBV28 with TRBJ2-1; TRBD2 agrees at 13 bases. Germline values: CDR1 MDHEN, CDR2 SYDVKM. The junction had 6 bases not matched to a gene; V was cut back by 4 bases and J by 6 bases. This CDR3 contains 16 residues. In DNA, the CDR3 is TGTGCCAGCAGTTCCATCTGGACTAGCGGGAGCAATGAGCAGTTCTTC. Protein product: CASSSIWTSGSNEQFF.

The sample holds many counts of this clonotype. The chain employs TRBV20-1 and TRBJ2-7, with a weak D call TRBD2 (6 bases). Germline lookup yields CDR1 DFQATT and CDR2 SNEGSKA (reference sequence). CDR3 length: 12 residues. With 6 bases removed from V and 3 bases from J, the gap between germline ends came to 12 bases. Written as DNA, the CDR3 is TGCAGTGCCTCGGAGGGCTTCTACGAGCAGTACTTC. Translating gives CSASEGFYEQYF.

Only a few counts were recorded for this clonotype. This chain connects TRBV18 to TRBJ2-7; 9 nucleotides agree with TRBD2. CDR3 length: 15 residues. Germline CDR1 reads KGHSH; CDR2 reads LQKENI. J lost 2 bases, V lost 0 bases, and 2 bases had no gene match. The CDR3 coding sequence is TGTGCCAGCTCACCACCACTAGCGGGCCCCTACGAGCAGTACTTC. Amino acids: CASSPPLAGPYEQYF.

This clonotype was recorded many times. The chain recombines TRBV12-3 or TRBV12-4 with TRBJ2-7; TRBD2 matches at 8 bases. The CDR3 is made up of 14 amino acids. After removal of 5 bases from V and 6 bases from J, the junction contained 9 bases not matched to a gene. In DNA form, the CDR3 reads TGTGCCAGCAGTCTACTAGCGGAAGACTCCGAGCAGTACTTC. This gives the protein CASSLLAEDSEQYF.

This clonotype was seen many times. The chain is built from TRBV20-1 and TRBJ1-2, with 7 bases matching TRBD1. V trimming: 1 base; J trimming: 2 bases; junction bases outside the gene matches: 7. CDR1 is DFQATT, CDR2 SNEGSKA, per germline (reference sequence). This CDR3 has 15 amino acids. The CDR3 DNA reads TGCAGTGCTAGAGGGGACAGCCTAAGAAACTATGGCTACACCTTC. Translating it yields CSARGDSLRNYGYTF.

This clonotype was picked up many times. The V call is TRBV18, the J call TRBJ2-7; tentative D call: TRBD1 (5 bases). Germline V CDR1 and CDR2: KGHSH, LQKENI. V was pared by 3 bases and J by 7 bases, with 16 bases between. The CDR3 spans 14 residues. CDR3 bases: TGTGCCAGCTCACCCCCGGACACCTACGAAGAGCAGTACTTC. Its translation is CASSPPDTYEEQYF.

The rearrangement links TRBV10-3 to TRBJ2-5; the D is unclear. Germline CDR1 is ENHRY and CDR2 is SYGVKD. The CDR3 consists of 12 residues. The ends were cut back, 0 bases at V and 7 bases at J, with 6 bases in the middle. The CDR3 DNA sequence: TGTGCCATCAGTGAGTCGGTGGGGACCCAGTACTTC. Protein sequence: CAISESVGTQYF.

In its sample, this clonotype was seen many times. This rearrangement joins TRBV29-1 to TRBJ2-5; tentatively, D is TRBD1 or TRBD2 (5 bases each). V was trimmed by 4 bases and J by 5 bases, leaving 14 bases between them. Germline CDR1 and CDR2: SQVTM and ANQGSEA. The CDR3 is 13 amino acids. As DNA, the CDR3 is TGCAGCGTTGTGTGGCAGGGACGGGAGACCCAGTACTTC. Translated, it gives CSVVWQGRETQYF.

V and J are TRBV13 and TRBJ1-1; no reliable D call. Trimming pared 4 bases from V and 1 base from J, leaving 10 bases between. In germline, CDR1 is PRHDT, CDR2 FYEKMQ (reference sequence). The CDR3 length is 14 residues. The CDR3 protein is CASSSGWGNTEAFF. CDR3 DNA: TGTGCCAGCAGCTCTGGGTGGGGGAACACTGAAGCTTTCTTT.

In nucleotides, the CDR3 is TGCAGCGTTGAAGGTAAACGGGTTGGCGGAAACACCATATATTTT. Its translation: CSVEGKRVGGNTIYF. The chain links TRBV29-1 to TRBJ1-3; D gene ambiguous. V was pared by 1 base and J by 4 bases, with 14 bases between. The germline V gene encodes CDR1 SQVTM and CDR2 ANQGSEA. The CDR3 consists of 15 residues.